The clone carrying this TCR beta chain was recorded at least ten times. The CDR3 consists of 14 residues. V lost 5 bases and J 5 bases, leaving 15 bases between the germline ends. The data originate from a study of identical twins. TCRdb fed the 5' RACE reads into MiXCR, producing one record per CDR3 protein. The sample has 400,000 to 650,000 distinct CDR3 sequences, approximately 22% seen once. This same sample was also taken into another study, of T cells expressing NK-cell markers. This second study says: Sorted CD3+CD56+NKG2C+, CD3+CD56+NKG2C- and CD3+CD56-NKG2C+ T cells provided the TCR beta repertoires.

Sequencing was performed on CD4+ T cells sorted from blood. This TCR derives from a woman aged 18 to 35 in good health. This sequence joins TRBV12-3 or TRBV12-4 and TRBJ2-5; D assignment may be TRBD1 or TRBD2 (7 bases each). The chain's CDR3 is CASSGGTAGETQYF. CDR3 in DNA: TGTGCCAGCAGTGGGGGGACAGCGGGGGAGACCCAGTACTTC.